One sample yielded the 22 T cell receptor beta chains listed below, sequenced in a study of cytotoxic CD8 clonotypes in ibrutinib-treated CLL. TCRdb keeps only in-frame clones here, not all; method: immunoSEQ multiplex PCR. The sample has roughly 110,000 clones, roughly 60% seen once; the top ten hold 30% to 45%. Sequenced material: PBMCs, taken after 24 months of ibrutinib treatment. The receptors shown here come from a human donor with chronic lymphocytic leukemia.

The V and J genes are TRBV30 and TRBJ2-7; 7 nucleotides line up with TRBD1. The CDR3 contains 14 residues. The V and J ends lost 5 bases and 5 bases, in that order; junction bases with no gene match: 12. Germline V gene sequence: CDR1 GTSNPN, CDR2 SVGIG (reference sequence). DNA for the CDR3: TGTGCCTGGGCCAAAGACAGGGTAGGAAACGAGCAGTACTTC. The encoded protein is CAWAKDRVGNEQYF.

The chain joins TRBV29-1 to TRBJ2-7, with D hard to call. CDR1 and CDR2 from the germline V gene are SQVTM and ANQGSEA. The CDR3 loop spans 15 amino acids. Trimming cost V 4 bases and J 5 bases, with 21 bases left between them. CDR3 region: CSVVTSRTGRNEQYF. CDR3 DNA: TGCAGCGTTGTTACGTCCCGGACCGGACGTAACGAGCAGTACTTC.

The J gene is TRBJ1-2, the V gene TRBV6-1; 10 bases agree with TRBD1. Germline assignment: CDR1 MNHNS and CDR2 SASEGT. Trimming took 2 bases from V and 9 from J; bases not matched to a gene: 9. This CDR3 contains 15 residues. Here the CDR3 DNA reads TGTGCCAGCAGTGAATCTCCGGGACAGGGGAGAAGCTACACCTTC. Amino acids: CASSESPGQGRSYTF.

The V call is TRBV4-1, the J call TRBJ1-6; D gene unclear. Germline V gene lookup returns CDR1 MGHRA and CDR2 YSYEKL. CDR3 length: 15 residues. V lost 1 base and J lost 6, with 10 bases in between. The CDR3, as DNA: TGCGCCAGCAGCCAAGCCGACGGAGGTAATTCACCCCTCCACTTT. Its translation: CASSQADGGNSPLHF.

In DNA, the CDR3 is TGTGCCAGTAGTCCCCAACCCGGGACGGGGGGAAGAAACACCTTC. It encodes CASSPQPGTGGRNTF. The chain carries TRBV19 and TRBJ1-2, with a possible D match to TRBD1 (5 bases). The germline V gene encodes CDR1 LNHDA and CDR2 SQIVND (reference sequence). CDR3 length equals 15 residues. V was pared by 5 bases and J by 12 bases, with 25 bases between.

The chain recombines TRBV9 with TRBJ2-2; 7 bases line up with TRBD1. There are 16 residues in the CDR3. The trim removed 4 bases at V and 0 bases at J, leaving 6 bases unmatched. CDR1 is SGDLS, CDR2 YYNGEE, per germline. The DNA for the CDR3 is TGTGCCAGCAGCCTACAGACAGGGCCGAACACCGGGGAGCTGTTTTTT. This codes for CASSLQTGPNTGELFF.

This chain links TRBV10-3 with TRBJ1-2; maybe TRBD1 (5 bases). CDR3 length equals 13 residues. Trimming left V 6 bases short and J 4 bases short, with 12 bases between. The germline V gene has CDR1 ENHRY and CDR2 SYGVKD. CDR3 DNA sequence: TGTGCCATCAGGACAACAGGTTTCTATGGCTACACCTTC. It translates to CAIRTTGFYGYTF.

This clone was seen a handful of times. The chain recombines TRBV5-4 with TRBJ2-4, with D perhaps TRBD2 (6 bases). From germline, CDR1 is SGHNT and CDR2 YYREEE (reference sequence). With 3 bases removed from V and 6 bases from J, the gap between germline ends came to 16 bases. The CDR3 length is 15 residues. CDR3: CASSSNKDGGNIQYF. The CDR3 DNA is TGTGCCAGCAGCTCGAATAAAGACGGGGGAAACATTCAGTACTTC.

The chain couples TRBV5-4 to TRBJ1-5; weak D call: TRBD1 (5 bases). Trimming shortened V by 4 bases and J by 4 bases, and 18 bases separated the two germline ends. CDR3 size: 16 residues. Germline lookup yields CDR1 SGHNT and CDR2 YYREEE (reference sequence). CDR3 sequence (DNA): TGTGCCAGCAGCCTTAGGGTTGAGGGGCTAAATCAGCCCCAGCATTTT. It specifies CASSLRVEGLNQPQHF.

On this clone itself: This may arise from a read error, as a much more abundant clone is one base away. J is TRBJ1-5 and V is TRBV6-1; possible D gene TRBD1, 6 bases. The ends were cut back, 6 bases at V and 3 bases at J, with 12 bases in the middle. Germline V gene data show CDR1 as MNHNS and CDR2 as SASEGT. The CDR3 runs 14 residues. The CDR3 nucleotides read TGTGCCAGCAGCTTTACAGGGCCCAATCAGCCCCAGCATTTT. Its protein product is CASSFTGPNQPQHF.

The chain combines TRBV2 with TRBJ1-5; 10 bases fit TRBD1. CDR3 length: 14 amino acids. Germline V lookup: CDR1 SNHLY, CDR2 FYNNEI. V was clipped by 6 bases and J by 3 bases; unmatched bases: 2. The CDR3 DNA reads TGTGCCAGCAGGGGGACAGGGGTCAATCAGCCCCAGCATTTT. Translated, it gives CASRGTGVNQPQHF. The variable domain in full, completed from reference TRBV2 and TRBJ1-5, reads EPEVTQTPSHQVTQMGQEVILRCVPISNHLYFYWYRQILGQKVEFLVSFYNNEISEKSEIFDDQFSVERPDGSNFTLKIRSTKLEDSAMYFCASRGTGVNQPQHFGDGTRLSIL.

The rearrangement links TRBV6-1 to TRBJ2-7; 10 bases are shared with TRBD2. The trim removed 3 bases at V and 5 bases at J, leaving 4 bases unmatched. The CDR3 sequence is 14 residues long. The V gene's germline CDR1 is MNHNS and CDR2 SASEGT. The CDR3 bases are TGTGCCAGCAGTGACCTAGCGGGGGTGGACGAGCAGTACTTC. Translating gives CASSDLAGVDEQYF.

The V gene is TRBV10-1, the J gene TRBJ2-3; D uncertain. Germline CDR1 reads WNHNN; CDR2 reads SYGVQD (reference sequence). The CDR3 consists of 15 residues. The V end lost 3 bases, the J end lost 2 bases, and 12 bases lay between the germline ends. The CDR3 region has the DNA TGCGCCAGCAGTGAAGGCGTAAAAGCCACAGATACGCAGTATTTT. Its translation is CASSEGVKATDTQYF.

A note on this clone: The junction shows a germline mismatch at one end, possibly a read error. The V call is TRBV7-7, the J call TRBJ2-3; 8 bases map to TRBD2. Germline CDR1 reads SSHAT; CDR2 reads FNYEAQ (reference sequence). The length of the CDR3 is 14 residues. The DNA of the CDR3 is TGTGCTAGCAGCCGACTAGCGAGCACAGATACGCAGTATTTT. Its translation is CASSRLASTDTQYF.

This clone has just one count. The chain has TRBV6-5 and TRBJ2-7; D uncertain. There are 14 residues in the CDR3. V was cut by 2 bases and J by 2 bases, with 10 bases left in between. CDR1 MNHEY and CDR2 SVGAGI come from the germline V gene. DNA for the CDR3: TGTGCCAGCAGTTACCGTTGGGGAACCTACGAGCAGTACTTC. It encodes CASSYRWGTYEQYF.

The chain recombines TRBV6-5 with TRBJ1-2, with TRBD1 matching 8 bases. The V and J ends lost 5 bases and 4 bases, in that order; junction bases with no gene match: 6. Per the germline V gene, CDR1 is MNHEY and CDR2 is SVGAGI. This CDR3 spans 14 amino acids. The CDR3 sequence is CASSALDRAYGYTF. CDR3 sequence (DNA): TGTGCCAGCAGTGCCCTGGACAGGGCCTATGGCTACACCTTC.

This chain links TRBV6-1 with TRBJ1-2; D may be TRBD1 (6 bases). The germline V gene has CDR1 MNHNS and CDR2 SASEGT. This CDR3 spans 13 amino acids. V shed 0 bases and J shed 4 bases, with 6 bases lying between them. The CDR3 loop reads CASSEAGGYGYTF. The CDR3 DNA sequence: TGTGCCAGCAGTGAAGCAGGGGGCTATGGCTACACCTTC.

This clone was recorded a few times. The V call is TRBV30, the J call TRBJ2-1; 7 positions agree with TRBD1. The CDR3 runs 11 residues. Germline trimming cut 5 bases from V and 6 bases from J; bases unmatched to any gene: 1. CDR1 GTSNPN and CDR2 SVGIG come from the germline V gene (reference sequence). The CDR3 DNA is TGTGCCTGGGACAGGGTCAATGAGCAGTTCTTC. This sequence encodes CAWDRVNEQFF.

This clone was seen only a few times. V is TRBV5-4 and J is TRBJ2-5; 7 bases agree with TRBD2. Germline-derived CDR1 and CDR2 are SGHNT and YYREEE (reference sequence). The CDR3 length is 14 residues. The V and J ends lost 7 bases and 1 base, in that order; junction bases with no gene match: 7. The CDR3 here is CASGSGGLQETQYF. In DNA form, the CDR3 reads TGTGCCAGCGGGTCGGGGGGACTCCAAGAGACCCAGTACTTC. Full variable domain (rest looked up from reference TRBV5-4 and TRBJ2-5): ETGVTQSPTHLIKTRGQQVTLRCSSQSGHNTVSWYQQALGQGPQFIFQYYREEENGRGNFPPRFSGLQFPNYSSELNVNALELDDSALYLCASGSGGLQETQYFGPGTRLLVL.

The rearrangement links TRBV30 to TRBJ1-4, with D possibly being TRBD1 (5 bases). The germline V and J ends were trimmed by 0 bases and 13 bases, with 12 bases remaining between them. CDR3 length: 12 residues. From germline, CDR1 is GTSNPN and CDR2 SVGIG (reference sequence). The CDR3 region is CAWSVNSGGLFF. DNA for the CDR3: TGTGCCTGGAGTGTAAACTCCGGGGGACTGTTTTTT.

This chain joins TRBV5-1 and TRBJ1-4; D may be TRBD1 (6 bases). Trimming took off 5 bases at V and 5 bases at J, with 13 bases between the two ends. The length of the CDR3 is 14 residues. Germline assignment: CDR1 SGHRS and CDR2 YFSETQ. The CDR3 sequence is CASRKDSTNEKLFF. CDR3 nucleotide sequence: TGCGCCAGCAGAAAGGACAGTACAAATGAAAAACTGTTTTTT.

V usage is TRBV30 and J usage is TRBJ2-2; 7 positions agree with TRBD2. Germline loops: CDR1 GTSNPN, CDR2 SVGIG (reference sequence). The CDR3 runs to 18 residues. Trimming cost V 1 base and J 3 bases; bases outside gene matches: 14. CDR3 sequence (DNA): TGTGCCTGGAGTGGGGAGGGGCTAGGTTCTTTGCACACCGGGGAGCTGTTTTTT. This codes for CAWSGEGLGSLHTGELFF. The complete variable domain, with remaining parts taken from reference TRBV30 and TRBJ2-2, reads SQTIHQWPATLVQPVGSPLSLECTVEGTSNPNLYWYRQAAGRGLQLLFYSVGIGQISSEVPQNLSASRPQDRQFILSSKKLLLSDSGFYLCAWSGEGLGSLHTGELFFGEGSRLTVL.